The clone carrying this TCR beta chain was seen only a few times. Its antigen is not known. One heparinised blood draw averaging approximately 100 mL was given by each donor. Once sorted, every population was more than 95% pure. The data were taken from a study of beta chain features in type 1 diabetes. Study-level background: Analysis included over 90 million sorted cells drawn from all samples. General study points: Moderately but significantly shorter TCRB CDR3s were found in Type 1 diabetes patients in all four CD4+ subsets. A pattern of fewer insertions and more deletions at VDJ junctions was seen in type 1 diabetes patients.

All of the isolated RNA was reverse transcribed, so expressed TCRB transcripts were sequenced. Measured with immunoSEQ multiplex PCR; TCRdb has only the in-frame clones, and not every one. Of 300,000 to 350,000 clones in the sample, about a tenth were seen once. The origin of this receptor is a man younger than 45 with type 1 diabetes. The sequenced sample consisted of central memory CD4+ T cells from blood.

The CDR3 spells CSVARDRVSEQYF. The CDR3 DNA follows: TGCAGCGTCGCCCGCGACAGGGTAAGCGAGCAGTACTTC. This chain connects TRBV29-1 to TRBJ2-7; 7 bases align to TRBD1. The CDR3 loop spans 13 amino acids. Germline lookup yields CDR1 SQVTM and CDR2 ANQGSEA. V was pared by 6 bases and J by 6 bases, with 11 bases of the junction left unmatched.